This record concerns one T cell receptor beta chain sequence. These data belong to a study of Ad26.COV2.S vaccination and SARS-CoV-2 variants. Across the study: Sample donor was a member of the COV1001 Ad26.COV2.S trial arm.

The CDR3 sequence is 16 residues long. Germline loops: CDR1 MNHNY, CDR2 SVGAGI (reference sequence). Trimming stripped 4 bases from V and 5 bases from J, with 18 bases between. Clones were read by immunoSEQ multiplex PCR, and TCRdb kept only the in-frame ones, dropping some. The table includes 360,000 or so clones, 89% detected once. The treatment was: over 15 received Ad26.COV2.S at low or high dose, single or two shots; several received placebo; per-sample allocation not given. The samples were gathered on day 63 after the first injection of vaccine or placebo. This sample comprised peripheral blood, obtained in a trial of Ad26.COV2.S vaccine versus placebo. The chain joins TRBV6-6 to TRBJ1-5; TRBD1 might be the D (5 bases). This TCR was recovered from a person aged 18 to 65 who received the Ad26.COV2.S COVID-19 vaccine or a placebo. CDR3 in DNA: TGTGCCAGCAGTTTGTTTGAAGGGGCCATTGATCAGCCCCAGCATTTT. Residues: CASSLFEGAIDQPQHF.